A single sample is the source of the 21 T cell receptor beta chains below, sequenced in a study of human T cells and chemical hapten exposure. TCRdb re-analysed the RACE reads in MiXCR, keeping a single row per CDR3 protein. Here the sample spans about 47,000 distinct CDR3 sequences, roughly 3.5% being singletons. Time point meaning: healthy volunteer bleed at 6 weeks. Whole blood that had not been fractionated was the source of extracted total RNA. Sample: whole blood. The source is a human donor in good health. Some clones in this sample may be carry-over from other donors' samples.

This clonotype has a count of ten or more. The gene calls are TRBV20-1 and TRBJ1-1, with TRBD1 as a possible D gene (6 bases). Germline V gene data show CDR1 as DFQATT and CDR2 as SNEGSKA (reference sequence). The CDR3 covers 14 residues. Trimming took off 0 bases at V and 1 base at J, with 9 bases between the two ends. This CDR3 reads CSARDAGANTEAFF. The CDR3 DNA follows: TGCAGTGCTAGAGACGCAGGGGCGAACACTGAAGCTTTCTTT.

Many counts were recorded for this clonotype. The J gene is TRBJ2-3, the V gene TRBV5-1; D is tentatively TRBD1 or TRBD2 (5 bases each). The CDR3 has 13 amino acids. Germline CDR1 and CDR2: SGHRS and YFSETQ. The V end lost 6 bases, the J end lost 12 bases, and 20 bases lay between the germline ends. The CDR3 here is CASTPSDSGFQYF. For the CDR3, the DNA is TGCGCCAGCACTCCCAGTGACAGCGGCTTCCAGTATTTT.

The genes are TRBV5-1 and TRBJ2-3, with D perhaps TRBD1 (6 bases). Germline V gene lookup returns CDR1 SGHRS and CDR2 YFSETQ. The CDR3 runs to 16 residues. The V end was cut by 2 bases, the J end by 0 bases, with 13 bases between. The CDR3 region is CASSFRQAHSTDTQYF. CDR3 DNA sequence: TGCGCCAGCAGCTTCCGACAGGCCCATAGCACAGATACGCAGTATTTT. The full variable domain, its missing parts supplied by reference TRBV5-1 and TRBJ2-3, is KAGVTQTPRYLIKTRGQQVTLSCSPISGHRSVSWYQQTPGQGLQFLFEYFSETQRNKGNFPGRFSGRQFSNSRSEMNVSTLELGDSALYLCASSFRQAHSTDTQYFGPGTRLTVL.

Note on this clonotype: A much larger clone lies one base from this, so it may be a read error. Lacking the conserved final phenylalanine or tryptophan, this CDR3 likely reflects a read error. The chain combines TRBV29-1 with TRBJ1-3; D is uncertain. CDR3 size: 12 residues. Deletions cut 1 base from V and 4 bases from J, with 5 bases between. Germline CDR1 reads SQVTM; CDR2 reads ANQGSEA. The CDR3 loop reads CSVEAGGNTIYL. CDR3 nucleotide sequence: TGCAGCGTTGAAGCGGGGGGAAACACCATATATTTA.

The gene calls are TRBV5-1 and TRBJ2-3; D is ambiguous. This CDR3 has 14 residues. V was clipped by 0 bases and J by 2 bases, with 7 bases between them. Germline loops: CDR1 SGHRS, CDR2 YFSETQ. CDR3 sequence (DNA): TGCGCCAGCAGCTTGGAGGAGATCACAGATACGCAGTATTTT. This sequence encodes CASSLEEITDTQYF.

The sample holds a few counts of this clonotype. This chain links TRBV29-1 with TRBJ2-3, with TRBD1 identical over 9 bases. V was pared by 8 bases and J by 6 bases, with 9 bases of the junction left unmatched. Looked up from germline, CDR1 is SQVTM and CDR2 is ANQGSEA. This CDR3 is built from 13 residues. Written as DNA, the CDR3 is TGCAGCATCCGGGACAGGGAGGTGGATACGCAGTATTTT. This translates into CSIRDREVDTQYF.

This clonotype is medium-sized (0.01 to 0.1%) by share. The J gene is TRBJ2-3, the V gene TRBV10-3; 7 positions match TRBD1. This CDR3 region has 14 residues. Germline V gene lookup returns CDR1 ENHRY and CDR2 SYGVKD. V lost 6 bases and J lost 2; bases outside the gene matches: 5. The CDR3 protein is CAIRPGTATDTQYF. The CDR3 DNA sequence: TGTGCCATCAGGCCCGGGACAGCCACAGATACGCAGTATTTT.

In its sample, this clonotype was seen many times. The rearrangement uses TRBV28 and TRBJ1-1, with 7 bases lining up with TRBD1. Trimming removed 7 bases from V and 1 base from J; junction bases left unmatched: 9. The germline CDR1 and CDR2 sequences are MDHEN and SYDVKM. This CDR3 is built from 15 residues. CDR3 nucleotides: TGTGCCAGCACCCCAGGGACAGCCTCGAACACTGAAGCTTTCTTT. This codes for CASTPGTASNTEAFF. Together with reference TRBV28 and TRBJ1-1, the CDR3 gives the full variable domain: DVKVTQSSRYLVKRTGEKVFLECVQDMDHENMFWYRQDPGLGLRLIYFSYDVKMKEKGDIPEGYSVSREKKERFSLILESASTNQTSMYLCASTPGTASNTEAFFGQGTRLTVV.

This clonotype was counted a few times. The chain joins TRBV20-1 to TRBJ2-7, with D possibly TRBD2 on 6 matching bases. CDR1 DFQATT and CDR2 SNEGSKA come from the germline V gene (reference sequence). Trimming removed 3 bases from V and 2 bases from J, with 11 bases in between. The length of the CDR3 is 13 residues. The CDR3 bases are TGCAGTGCTAGCGGGAGACCGGCCTACGAGCAGTACTTC. Its translation is CSASGRPAYEQYF.

The chain carries TRBV28 and TRBJ1-6, with no clear D. Trimming left V 3 bases short and J 7 bases short, with 4 bases between. Germline V gene lookup returns CDR1 MDHEN and CDR2 SYDVKM. The CDR3 sequence is 12 residues long. CDR3 sequence: CASSFENSPLHF. Here the CDR3 DNA reads TGTGCCAGCAGTTTCGAGAATTCACCCCTCCACTTT.

Points on this clonotype: One end of the junction varies from germline; a read error may be responsible. The genes are TRBV12-3 or TRBV12-4 and TRBJ2-3; D is unresolved. This CDR3 is built from 12 residues. CDR3: CASSPVGPTAFF. DNA of the CDR3: TGTGCCAGCAGTCCCGTCGGCCCTACCGCATTTTTT.

At least ten counts were recorded for this clonotype. The chain carries TRBV29-1 and TRBJ2-3; 10 bases match TRBD2. The V gene end was trimmed by 0 bases and the J gene end by 3 bases; junction bases not matched to a gene: 9. The germline V gene encodes CDR1 SQVTM and CDR2 ANQGSEA. The CDR3 consists of 17 residues. DNA for the CDR3: TGCAGCGTTGAAGATCGGGAGCTAGCGGGAGTAACAGATACGCAGTATTTT. It encodes CSVEDRELAGVTDTQYF.

This clonotype was found many times. V usage is TRBV29-1 and J usage is TRBJ2-7; D is unresolved. Germline CDR1 is SQVTM and CDR2 is ANQGSEA. V lost 0 bases and J 0 bases, leaving 9 bases between the germline ends. CDR3 length equals 14 residues. The CDR3 DNA is TGCAGCGTTGAAGATGTTGACCACTCCTACGAGCAGTACTTC. Its translation: CSVEDVDHSYEQYF.

This chain's CDR3 is CASSSSPRASGRPDTQYF. DNA of the CDR3: TGCGCCAGCAGCTCAAGCCCCCGTGCTAGCGGGAGGCCAGATACGCAGTATTTT. V usage is TRBV4-1 and J usage is TRBJ2-3; TRBD2 matches at 11 bases. Germline trimming cut 5 bases from V and 4 bases from J; bases unmatched to any gene: 14. CDR1 is MGHRA and CDR2 is YSYEKL in the germline V gene. CDR3 length equals 18 residues.

The sample holds a few counts of this clonotype. The V and J genes are TRBV6-5 and TRBJ2-3; D is perhaps TRBD1 (5 bases). V lost 6 bases and J lost 0, with 19 bases in between. The CDR3 length is 17 residues. Germline CDR1 is MNHEY and CDR2 is SVGAGI. CDR3 bases: TGTGCCAGCAGACGTTACAGGTTCACTCCTAGCACAGATACGCAGTATTTT. This encodes CASRRYRFTPSTDTQYF.

This clonotype was seen repeatedly, ten times or more. This chain joins TRBV2 and TRBJ2-7; TRBD1 matches at 7 bases. CDR3 length: 16 residues. Unmatched junction bases numbered 10, after V lost 0 bases and J lost 5 bases. Germline CDR1 is SNHLY and CDR2 is FYNNEI. CDR3 loop: CASSEASTGAPDEQYF. CDR3 DNA: TGTGCCAGCAGTGAAGCGTCAACAGGGGCACCGGACGAGCAGTACTTC.

This sequence joins TRBV28 and TRBJ1-2, with TRBD1 matching 7 bases. This CDR3 region has 12 residues. Germline-derived CDR1 and CDR2 are MDHEN and SYDVKM. With 7 bases clipped from V and 4 bases from J, the junction kept 3 bases outside the gene matches. The CDR3 spells CASTTGAYGYTF. DNA of the CDR3: TGTGCCAGCACCACAGGGGCCTATGGCTACACCTTC.

The V and J genes are TRBV20-1 and TRBJ2-5; TRBD1 or TRBD2 may be the D gene (5 bases each). This CDR3 spans 15 amino acids. V gave up 0 bases and J gave up 5 bases, with 16 bases separating them. Germline V gene data show CDR1 as DFQATT and CDR2 as SNEGSKA (reference sequence). This CDR3 is CSARDPRRDGETQYF. DNA for the CDR3: TGCAGTGCTAGAGATCCGCGCAGGGACGGGGAGACCCAGTACTTC.

Ten or more counts support this clonotype. The chain carries TRBV12-3 or TRBV12-4 and TRBJ1-1; D uncertain. V was clipped by 8 bases and J by 4 bases, with 20 bases between them. This CDR3 is built from 15 residues. The CDR3 region has the DNA TGTGCCAGCTCTAGAGGAGTCCCGACACCCACTGAAGCTTTCTTT. It translates to CASSRGVPTPTEAFF.

A few counts support this clonotype. The CDR3 DNA sequence: TGTGCCAGCAGCCTTCTCTCCGGGACAGTTACCGGGGAGCTGTTTTTT. Protein product: CASSLLSGTVTGELFF. The V call is TRBV28, the J call TRBJ2-2; 7 bases are shared with TRBD1. The CDR3 extends over 16 amino acids. CDR1 and CDR2 (germline): MDHEN, SYDVKM. V was pared by 6 bases and J by 5 bases, with 12 bases of the junction left unmatched.

CDR3 bases: TGTGCCAGCAGCAGGGGGGCCCAAGAGACCCAGTACTTC. This sequence encodes CASSRGAQETQYF. The chain links TRBV7-3 to TRBJ2-5, with D perhaps matching TRBD1 or TRBD2 (6 bases each). Germline loops: CDR1 SGHTA, CDR2 FQGTGA. Trimming shortened V by 5 bases and J by 1 base, and 8 bases separated the two germline ends. The CDR3 contains 13 residues.